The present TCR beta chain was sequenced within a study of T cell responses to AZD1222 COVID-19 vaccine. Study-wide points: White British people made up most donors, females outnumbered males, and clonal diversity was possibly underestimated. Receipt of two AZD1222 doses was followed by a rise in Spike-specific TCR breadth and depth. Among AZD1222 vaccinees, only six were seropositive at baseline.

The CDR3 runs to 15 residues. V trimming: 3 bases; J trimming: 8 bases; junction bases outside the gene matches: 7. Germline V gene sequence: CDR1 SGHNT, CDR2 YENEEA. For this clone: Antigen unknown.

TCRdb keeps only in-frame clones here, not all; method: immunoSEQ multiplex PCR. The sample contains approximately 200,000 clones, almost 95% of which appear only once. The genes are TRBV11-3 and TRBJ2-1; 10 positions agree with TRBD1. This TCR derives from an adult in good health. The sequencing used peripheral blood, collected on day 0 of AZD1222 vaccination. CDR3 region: CASSLGQGLQYEQFF. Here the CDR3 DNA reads TGTGCCAGCAGCTTGGGACAGGGGCTCCAATATGAGCAGTTCTTC.